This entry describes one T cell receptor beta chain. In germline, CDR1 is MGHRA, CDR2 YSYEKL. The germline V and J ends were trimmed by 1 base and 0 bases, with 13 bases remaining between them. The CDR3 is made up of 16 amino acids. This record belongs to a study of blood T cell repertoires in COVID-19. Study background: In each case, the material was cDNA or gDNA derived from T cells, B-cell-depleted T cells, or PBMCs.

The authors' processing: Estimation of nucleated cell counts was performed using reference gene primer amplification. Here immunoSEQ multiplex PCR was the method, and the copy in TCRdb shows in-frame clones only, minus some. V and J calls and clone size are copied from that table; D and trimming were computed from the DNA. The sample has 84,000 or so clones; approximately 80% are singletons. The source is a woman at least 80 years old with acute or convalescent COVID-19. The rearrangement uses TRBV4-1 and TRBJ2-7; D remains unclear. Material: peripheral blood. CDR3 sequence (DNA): TGCGCCAGCAGCCAAGGAAGCGTCTATTCCTCCTACGAGCAGTACTTC. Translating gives CASSQGSVYSSYEQYF.